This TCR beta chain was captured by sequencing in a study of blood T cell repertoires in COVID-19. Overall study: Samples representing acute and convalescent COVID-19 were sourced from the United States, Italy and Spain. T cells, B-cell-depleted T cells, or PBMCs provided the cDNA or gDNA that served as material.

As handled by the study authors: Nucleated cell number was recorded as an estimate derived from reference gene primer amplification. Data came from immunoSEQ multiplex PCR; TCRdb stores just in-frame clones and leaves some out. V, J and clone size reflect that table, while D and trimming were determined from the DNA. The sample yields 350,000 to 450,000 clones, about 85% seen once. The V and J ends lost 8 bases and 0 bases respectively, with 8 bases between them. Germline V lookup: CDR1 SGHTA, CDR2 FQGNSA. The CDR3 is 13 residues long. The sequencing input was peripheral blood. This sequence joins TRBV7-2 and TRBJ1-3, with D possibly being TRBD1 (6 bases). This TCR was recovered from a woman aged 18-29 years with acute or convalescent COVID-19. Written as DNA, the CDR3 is TGTGCCAGCTCAGGGGTCTCTGGAAACACCATATATTTT. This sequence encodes CASSGVSGNTIYF.